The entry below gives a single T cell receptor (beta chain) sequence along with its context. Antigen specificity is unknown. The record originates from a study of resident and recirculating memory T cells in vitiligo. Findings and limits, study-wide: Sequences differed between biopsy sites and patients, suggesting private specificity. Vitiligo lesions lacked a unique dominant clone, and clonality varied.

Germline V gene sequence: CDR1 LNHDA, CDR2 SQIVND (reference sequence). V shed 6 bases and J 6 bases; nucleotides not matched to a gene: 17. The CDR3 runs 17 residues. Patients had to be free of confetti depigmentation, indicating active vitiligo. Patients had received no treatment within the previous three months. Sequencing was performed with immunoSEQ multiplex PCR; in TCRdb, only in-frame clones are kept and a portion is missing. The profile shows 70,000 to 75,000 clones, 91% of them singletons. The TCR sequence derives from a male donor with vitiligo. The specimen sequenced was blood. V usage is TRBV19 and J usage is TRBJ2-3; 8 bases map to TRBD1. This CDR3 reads CASRRLAKTGDYDTQYF. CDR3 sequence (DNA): TGTGCCAGTAGGAGGCTCGCAAAGACAGGGGATTACGATACGCAGTATTTT.